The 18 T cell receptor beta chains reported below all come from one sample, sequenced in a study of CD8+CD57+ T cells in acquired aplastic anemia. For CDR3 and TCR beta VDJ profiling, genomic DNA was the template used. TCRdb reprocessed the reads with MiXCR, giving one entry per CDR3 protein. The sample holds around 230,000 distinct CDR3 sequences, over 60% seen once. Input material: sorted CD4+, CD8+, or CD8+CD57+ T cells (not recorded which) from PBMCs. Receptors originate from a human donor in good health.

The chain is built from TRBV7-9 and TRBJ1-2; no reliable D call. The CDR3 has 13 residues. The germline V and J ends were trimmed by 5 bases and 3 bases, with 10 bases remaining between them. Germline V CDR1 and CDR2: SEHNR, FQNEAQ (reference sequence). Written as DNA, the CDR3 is TGTGCCAGCAGCCGCGACGGGTACTATGGCTACACCTTC. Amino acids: CASSRDGYYGYTF. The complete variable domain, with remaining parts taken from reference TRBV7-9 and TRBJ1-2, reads DTGVSQNPRHKITKRGQNVTFRCDPISEHNRLYWYRQTLGQGPEFLTYFQNEAQLEKSRLLSDRFSAERPKGSFSTLEIQRTEQGDSAMYLCASSRDGYYGYTFGSGTRLTVV.

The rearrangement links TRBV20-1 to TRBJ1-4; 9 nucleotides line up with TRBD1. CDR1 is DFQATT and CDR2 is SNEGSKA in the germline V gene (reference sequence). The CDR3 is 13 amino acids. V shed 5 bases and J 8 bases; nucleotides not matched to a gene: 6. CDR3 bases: TGCAGTGCTGGGGGACAGGGTAGAGAAAAACTGTTTTTT. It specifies CSAGGQGREKLFF.

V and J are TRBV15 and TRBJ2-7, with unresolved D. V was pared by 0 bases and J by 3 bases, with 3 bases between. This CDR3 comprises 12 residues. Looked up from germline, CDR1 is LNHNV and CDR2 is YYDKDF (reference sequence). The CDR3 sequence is CATSRDYYEQYF. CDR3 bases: TGTGCCACCAGCAGAGATTACTACGAGCAGTACTTC. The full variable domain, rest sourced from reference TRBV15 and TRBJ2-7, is DAMVIQNPRYQVTQFGKPVTLSCSQTLNHNVMYWYQQKSSQAPKLLFHYYDKDFNNEADTPDNFQSRRPNTSFCFLDIRSPGLGDTAMYLCATSRDYYEQYFGPGTRLTVT.

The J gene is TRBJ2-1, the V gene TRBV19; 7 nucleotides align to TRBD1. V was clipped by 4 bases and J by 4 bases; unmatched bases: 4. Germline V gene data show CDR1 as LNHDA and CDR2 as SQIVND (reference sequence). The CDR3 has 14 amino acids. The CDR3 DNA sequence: TGTGCCAGTAGTAGCCTGACAGGGTACAATGAGCAGTTCTTC. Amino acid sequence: CASSSLTGYNEQFF.

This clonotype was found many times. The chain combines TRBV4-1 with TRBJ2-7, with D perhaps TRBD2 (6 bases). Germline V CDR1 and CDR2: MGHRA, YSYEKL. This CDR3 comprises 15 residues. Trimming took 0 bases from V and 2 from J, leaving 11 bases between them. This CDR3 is CASSQDPGTPYEQYF. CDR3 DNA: TGCGCCAGCAGCCAAGATCCCGGGACTCCCTACGAGCAGTACTTC.

CDR3 in amino acids: CASSPGRLSSGNTIYF. The CDR3 region has the DNA TGTGCCAGCAGTCCGGGACGCCTGAGCTCTGGAAACACCATATATTTT. The rearrangement links TRBV7-8 to TRBJ1-3; possible D gene TRBD1, 5 bases. CDR3 length: 16 residues. The V gene's germline CDR1 is SGHVS and CDR2 FQNEAQ. V was shortened by 6 bases and J by 0 bases, with 15 bases between the two germline ends.

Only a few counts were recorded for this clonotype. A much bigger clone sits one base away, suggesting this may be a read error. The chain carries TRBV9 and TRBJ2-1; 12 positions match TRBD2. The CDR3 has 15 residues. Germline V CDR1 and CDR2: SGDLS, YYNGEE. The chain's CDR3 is CASSAPSGGANEQLF. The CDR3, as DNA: TGTGCCAGCAGCGCACCTAGCGGGGGGGCAAATGAGCAGCTCTTC.

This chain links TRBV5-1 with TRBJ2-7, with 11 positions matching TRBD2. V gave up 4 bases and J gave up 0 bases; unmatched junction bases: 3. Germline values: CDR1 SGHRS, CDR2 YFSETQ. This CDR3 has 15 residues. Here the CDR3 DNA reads TGCGCCAGCAGCGAGGGACTAGCGGACTCCTACGAGCAGTACTTC. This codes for CASSEGLADSYEQYF.

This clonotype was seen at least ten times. The CDR3 spells CASSVSRTRVESNGYTF. CDR3 nucleotides: TGTGCCAGCAGCGTTTCCAGGACTAGAGTGGAGTCCAATGGCTACACCTTC. V gene TRBV9 combines with J gene TRBJ1-2; D is unresolved. Deletions cut 2 bases from V and 6 bases from J, with 23 bases between. Germline V gene lookup returns CDR1 SGDLS and CDR2 YYNGEE. The CDR3 has 17 residues.

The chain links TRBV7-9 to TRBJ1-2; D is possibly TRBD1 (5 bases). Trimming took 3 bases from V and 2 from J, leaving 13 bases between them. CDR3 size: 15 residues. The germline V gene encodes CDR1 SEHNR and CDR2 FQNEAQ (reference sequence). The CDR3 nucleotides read TGTGCCAGCAGCTTCAGCGGGACGCCCAACTATGGCTACACCTTC. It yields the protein CASSFSGTPNYGYTF.

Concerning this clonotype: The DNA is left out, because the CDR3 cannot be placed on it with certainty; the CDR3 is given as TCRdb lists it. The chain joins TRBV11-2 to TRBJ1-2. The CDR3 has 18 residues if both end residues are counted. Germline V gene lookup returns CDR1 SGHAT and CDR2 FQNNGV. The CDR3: CASSLGVSPQHFGDGYTF.

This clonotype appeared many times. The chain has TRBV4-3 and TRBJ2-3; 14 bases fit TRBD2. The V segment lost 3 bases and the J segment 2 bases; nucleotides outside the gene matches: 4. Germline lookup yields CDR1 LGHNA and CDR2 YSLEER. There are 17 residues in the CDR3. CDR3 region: CASSHGLAGGVTDTQYF. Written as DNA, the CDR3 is TGCGCCAGCAGCCACGGACTAGCGGGGGGCGTCACAGATACGCAGTATTTT.

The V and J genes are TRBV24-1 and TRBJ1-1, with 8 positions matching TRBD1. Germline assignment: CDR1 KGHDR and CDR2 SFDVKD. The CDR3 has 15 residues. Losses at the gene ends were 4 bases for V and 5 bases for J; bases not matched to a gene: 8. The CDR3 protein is CATSDPGQGGTEAFF. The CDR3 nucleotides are TGTGCCACCAGTGACCCTGGACAGGGTGGGACTGAAGCTTTCTTT.

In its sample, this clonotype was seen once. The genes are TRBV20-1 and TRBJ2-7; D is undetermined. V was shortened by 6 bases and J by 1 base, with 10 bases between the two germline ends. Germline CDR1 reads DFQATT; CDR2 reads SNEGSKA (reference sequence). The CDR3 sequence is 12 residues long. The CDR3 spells CSAHSSSYEQYF. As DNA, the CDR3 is TGCAGTGCCCACAGTAGTTCCTACGAGCAGTACTTC.

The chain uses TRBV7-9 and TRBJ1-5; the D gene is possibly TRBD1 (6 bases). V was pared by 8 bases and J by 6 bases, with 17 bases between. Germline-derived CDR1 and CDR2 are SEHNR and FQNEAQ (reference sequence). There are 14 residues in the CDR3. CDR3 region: CASPHRVSLQPQHF. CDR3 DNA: TGTGCCAGCCCACACAGGGTGTCCCTTCAGCCCCAGCATTTT.

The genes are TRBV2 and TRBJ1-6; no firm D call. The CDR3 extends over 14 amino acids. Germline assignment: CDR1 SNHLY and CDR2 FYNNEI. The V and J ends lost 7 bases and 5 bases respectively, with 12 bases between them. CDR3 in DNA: TGTGCCAGCACCTTAACCATAAATAATTCACCCCTCCACTTT. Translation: CASTLTINNSPLHF.

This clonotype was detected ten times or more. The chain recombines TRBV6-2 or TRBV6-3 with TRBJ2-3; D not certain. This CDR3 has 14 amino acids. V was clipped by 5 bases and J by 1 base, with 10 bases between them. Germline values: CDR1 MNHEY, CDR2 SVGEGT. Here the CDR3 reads CASSQLVGTDTQYF. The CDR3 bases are TGTGCCAGCAGTCAATTAGTGGGCACAGATACGCAGTATTTT.

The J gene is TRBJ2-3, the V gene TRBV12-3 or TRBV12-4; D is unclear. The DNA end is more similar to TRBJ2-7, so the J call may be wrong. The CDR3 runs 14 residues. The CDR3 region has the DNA TGTGCCAGCAGTTTAGATGCGGTCACCTACGAGCAGTACTTC. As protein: CASSLDAVTYEQYF.